Listed below are T cell receptor beta chains from one sample, sequenced in a study of cytomegalovirus exposure and HLA in healthy donors. This table comes from immunoSEQ multiplex PCR, and its TCRdb copy is limited to in-frame clones, with some not included. This table holds 100,000 to 150,000 clones, 77% found once. The specimen sequenced was PBMCs. These receptors were collected from a male donor in good health and CMV-seropositive. Each CDR3 is given with its conserved first and last residue. A D gene is named only where the DNA matches it firmly. Some rows have no size entry. The others give once, few or many, or a class for an expanded clone.

J: TRBJ2-7; size: .; V: TRBV28; D: .; DNA: TGTGCCAGCAGTTCAGGGAACTCCTACGAGCAGTACTTC; CDR3: CASSSGNSYEQYF
J: TRBJ2-7; size: .; V: TRBV15; D: .; DNA: TGTGCCACCAGGCGGGACGCGCGGGGAACCTACGAGCAGTACTTC; CDR3: CATRRDARGTYEQYF
J: TRBJ2-5; size: .; V: TRBV7-9; D: .; DNA: TGTGCCAGCAGCCCGTTCTCCGGGGAAGAGACCCAGTACTTC; CDR3: CASSPFSGEETQYF
J: TRBJ1-1; size: .; V: TRBV5-4; D: .; DNA: TGTGCCAGCAGTTTTCAGGGGTTGAACACTGAAGCTTTCTTT; CDR3: CASSFQGLNTEAFF
J: TRBJ1-2; size: .; V: TRBV27; D: .; DNA: TGTGCCAGCAGTTTATCCGATTCGGAGGGCTACACCTTC; CDR3: CASSLSDSEGYTF
J: TRBJ2-2; size: .; V: TRBV5-1; D: .; DNA: TGCGCCAGCAGGATAGGGGTGGGCACCGGGGAGCTGTTTTTT; CDR3: CASRIGVGTGELFF
J: TRBJ2-1; size: .; V: TRBV29-1; D: .; DNA: TGCAGCGTTGATACGGGAGTGGATGAGCAGTTCTTC; CDR3: CSVDTGVDEQFF
J: TRBJ2-1; size: few; V: TRBV6-6; D: TRBD1; DNA: TGTGCCAGCAGTTCCCGGGACAGGGACAATGAGCAGTTCTTC; CDR3: CASSSRDRDNEQFF
J: TRBJ2-7; size: .; V: TRBV5-1; D: TRBD2; DNA: TGCGCCAGCAGAGAGCGGGAGGGCCCGCATTTGTACTTC; CDR3: CASREREGPHLYF
J: TRBJ1-1; size: .; V: TRBV11-2; D: .; DNA: TGTGCCAGCAGCTTTGCCACGGGCCCCCAAGAGGGAGCTTTCTTT; CDR3: CASSFATGPQEGAFF
J: TRBJ2-7; size: .; V: TRBV2; D: .; DNA: TGTGCCAGCAGTGGGTCCGTCTACCCGGGGGAGCAGTACTTC; CDR3: CASSGSVYPGEQYF
J: TRBJ1-1; size: few; V: TRBV7-6; D: .; DNA: TGTGCCAGCAGGTCCTCGGACCTGGGAGACACTGAAGCTTTCTTT; CDR3: CASRSSDLGDTEAFF
J: TRBJ1-3; size: .; V: TRBV7-8; D: TRBD1; DNA: TGTGCCAGCAGCGGAGGACAGGGATGGGAAAACACCATATATTTT; CDR3: CASSGGQGWENTIYF
J: TRBJ1-1; size: many; V: TRBV27; D: TRBD1; DNA: TGTGCCAGCAGTGGTCAGGGGGTCCACACTGAAGCTTTCTTT; CDR3: CASSGQGVHTEAFF
J: TRBJ1-2; size: .; V: TRBV28; D: .; DNA: TGTGCCAGCAGTTCATTGGGCTTCTATGGCTACACCTTC; CDR3: CASSSLGFYGYTF
J: TRBJ2-7; size: few; V: TRBV30; D: TRBD1; DNA: TGTGCCTGGAGGCAGGGGGTCGGCGAGCAGTACTTC; CDR3: CAWRQGVGEQYF
J: TRBJ2-3; size: .; V: TRBV16; D: TRBD2; DNA: TGTGCCAGCTCCTCTCCGTTAGCGGGAGCGGCGGGAGATACGCAGTATTTT; CDR3: CASSSPLAGAAGDTQYF
J: TRBJ1-2; size: once; V: TRBV5-1; D: .; DNA: TGCGCCAGCAGCCCCGGTAGCGCAGGGGTGGACTATGGCTACACCTTC; CDR3: CASSPGSAGVDYGYTF
J: TRBJ2-1; size: once; V: TRBV11-2; D: .; DNA: TGTGCCAGCAGCTCCCGTTTTTACAATGAGCAGTTCTTC; CDR3: CASSSRFYNEQFF
J: TRBJ2-3; size: few; V: TRBV11-3; D: TRBD1; DNA: TGTGCCAGCAGCCAAGAGATGGGACAGGGCACAGATACGCAGTATTTT; CDR3: CASSQEMGQGTDTQYF
J: TRBJ2-7; size: .; V: TRBV6-6; D: .; DNA: TGTGCCAGCAGGTCCGAGTACGAGCAGTACTTC; CDR3: CASRSEYEQYF
J: TRBJ2-7; size: .; V: TRBV19; D: .; DNA: TGTGCCAGTAGTATTAGCCACTCCTACGAGCAGTACTTC; CDR3: CASSISHSYEQYF
J: TRBJ2-7; size: few; V: TRBV5-1; D: .; DNA: TGCGCCATTCGAGGACAGCTAACAACCTACGAGCAGTACTTC; CDR3: CAIRGQLTTYEQYF
J: TRBJ2-1; size: .; V: TRBV27; D: .; DNA: TGTGCCAGCAGTTTTGTGGGGGCAGCCTACAATGAGCAGTTCTTC; CDR3: CASSFVGAAYNEQFF
J: TRBJ2-2; size: few; V: TRBV30; D: .; DNA: TGTGCCTGGAGTAAAGGTGCGGTGAACACCGGGGAGCTGTTTTTT; CDR3: CAWSKGAVNTGELFF
J: TRBJ1-2; size: .; V: TRBV2; D: TRBD1; DNA: TGTGCCAGCAGTGAAATGACAGGGCAGGGCTACACCTTC; CDR3: CASSEMTGQGYTF
J: TRBJ1-1; size: .; V: TRBV6-5; D: .; DNA: TGTGCCAGCAGTTACCCTGGAGACACTGAAGCTTTCTTT; CDR3: CASSYPGDTEAFF
J: TRBJ2-5; size: .; V: TRBV28; D: TRBD1; DNA: TGTGCCAGCAACTGGGACAGGGGAGGGGAGACCCAGTACTTC; CDR3: CASNWDRGGETQYF
J: TRBJ1-3; size: .; V: TRBV13; D: .; DNA: TGTGCCAGCAGCCTTGACAGCTCTGGAAACACCATATATTTT; CDR3: CASSLDSSGNTIYF
J: TRBJ2-3; size: .; V: TRBV2; D: .; DNA: TGTGCCAGCAGCCAGGGGATCGGAGATACGCAGTATTTT; CDR3: CASSQGIGDTQYF
J: TRBJ2-1; size: few; V: TRBV5-1; D: TRBD1; DNA: TGCGCCAGCCGGGACAGGTCCTACAATGAGCAGTTCTTC; CDR3: CASRDRSYNEQFF
J: TRBJ2-5; size: .; V: TRBV28; D: TRBD1; DNA: TGTGCCAGCAGTTTAGGGGGACAGGGGGCGCCGGGAGAGACCCAGTACTTC; CDR3: CASSLGGQGAPGETQYF
J: TRBJ1-6; size: .; V: TRBV28; D: TRBD1; DNA: TGTGCCAGCAGACATCCGGGACAGGGAAATTCACCCCTCCACTTT; CDR3: CASRHPGQGNSPLHF
J: TRBJ1-1; size: few; V: TRBV30; D: .; DNA: TGTGCCTGGAGTGTACAGGACAGTACGGCTTTCTTT; CDR3: CAWSVQDSTAFF
J: TRBJ2-7; size: .; V: TRBV27; D: .; DNA: TGTGCCAGCAGTTTTGGGGGGGCCGGCGAGCAGTACTTC; CDR3: CASSFGGAGEQYF
J: TRBJ2-5; size: .; V: TRBV18; D: .; DNA: TGTGCCAGCTCACACGGGGAACAAGAGACCCAGTACTTC; CDR3: CASSHGEQETQYF
J: TRBJ2-5; size: .; V: TRBV28; D: .; DNA: TGTGCTAGCAGTCGAACCAGACTGGAGACCCAGTACTTC; CDR3: CASSRTRLETQYF
J: TRBJ2-1; size: .; V: TRBV27; D: TRBD2; DNA: TGTGCCAGCAGAGAGACTAGCGCGCAGGGTGAGCAGTTCTTC; CDR3: CASRETSAQGEQFF
J: TRBJ2-1; size: .; V: TRBV27; D: TRBD2; DNA: TGTGCCAGCAGTTTATCCGGGAGGTTAATCGGGACCTACAATGAGCAGTTCTTC; CDR3: CASSLSGRLIGTYNEQFF
J: TRBJ2-5; size: .; V: TRBV27; D: TRBD2; DNA: TGTGCCAGCAAGGTCGATGAGCGGGGGGCGTTTGAGACCCAGTACTTC; CDR3: CASKVDERGAFETQYF
J: TRBJ2-7; size: .; V: TRBV6-5; D: TRBD1; DNA: TGTGCCAGCAGTTACTCCGGACAGGGCGTCTACGAGCAGTACTTC; CDR3: CASSYSGQGVYEQYF
J: TRBJ2-5; size: .; V: TRBV2; D: TRBD2; DNA: TGTGCCAGCAGTGGAACGGGACTAGAGGAGACCCAGTACTTC; CDR3: CASSGTGLEETQYF
J: TRBJ2-7; size: .; V: TRBV7-9; D: .; DNA: TGTGCCAGCAGCATGGGGGGAATTCCCTACGAGCAGTACTTC; CDR3: CASSMGGIPYEQYF
J: TRBJ2-3; size: .; V: TRBV5-6; D: .; DNA: TGTGCCAGCAGCTTACTAGTCCTACTAGATACGCAGTATTTT; CDR3: CASSLLVLLDTQYF
J: TRBJ2-7; size: once; V: TRBV30; D: .; DNA: TGTGCCTGGACGAGGGGGTCGACCTACGAGCAGTACTTC; CDR3: CAWTRGSTYEQYF
J: TRBJ1-1; size: .; V: TRBV27; D: .; DNA: TGTGCCAGCAGTCACGGAGTCATGAACACTGAAGCTTTCTTT; CDR3: CASSHGVMNTEAFF